This T cell receptor (beta chain) was documented in a study of blood T cell repertoires in COVID-19. About the study: PBMCs, B-cell-depleted T cells, or T cells provided the cDNA or gDNA that made up the material.

The CDR3 consists of 14 residues. The V and J ends lost 5 bases and 6 bases respectively, with 16 bases between them. Germline CDR1 is MNHEY and CDR2 is SVGEGT. Clones were read by immunoSEQ multiplex PCR, and TCRdb kept only the in-frame ones, dropping some. The sample contains roughly 53,000 clones, about three quarters of which appear only once. This chain uses TRBV6-2 or TRBV6-3 with TRBJ1-1; D possibly corresponds to TRBD1 (6 bases). This TCR derives from a man between 70 and 80 years old with active or convalescent COVID-19. Sequenced input: peripheral blood. CDR3 sequence: CASSQPRRGSEAFF. In DNA, the CDR3 is TGTGCCAGCAGTCAACCCCGCAGGGGTTCTGAAGCTTTCTTT.